This passage covers 29 T cell receptor beta chains from one sample sequenced in a study of T cells after yellow fever vaccination. Each CDR3 protein is one row after TCRdb ran MiXCR on the 5' RACE reads. Found here are 40,000 to 55,000 distinct CDR3 sequences, 6.6% of them singletons; the top ten hold around 24%. The sample consisted of CD8+ T cells not binding an NS4B(214-222) dextramer, sorted from PBMCs, taken more than 35 days after the first yellow fever vaccination. The receptors were sampled from a man in his late teens or twenties who received the YFV17D yellow fever vaccine.

In its sample, this clonotype was seen many times. The chain joins TRBV20-1 to TRBJ2-1; a weak D match, TRBD1 (6 bases). Germline V gene lookup returns CDR1 DFQATT and CDR2 SNEGSKA (reference sequence). CDR3 length: 12 residues. V was clipped by 2 bases and J by 8 bases, with 10 bases between them. CDR3 DNA: TGCAGTGCTAGATCCAGGGGATATGAGCAGTTCTTC. This sequence encodes CSARSRGYEQFF.

This chain uses TRBV4-1 with TRBJ1-4; D is uncertain. Per the germline V gene, CDR1 is MGHRA and CDR2 is YSYEKL. V lost 7 bases and J 0 bases, leaving 12 bases between the germline ends. CDR3 size: 15 residues. DNA of the CDR3: TGCGCCAGCACCCCAAAGACGGCAACTAATGAAAAACTGTTTTTT. It yields the protein CASTPKTATNEKLFF.

A few counts support this clonotype. The rearrangement joins TRBV4-2 to TRBJ2-7; D is uncertain. The CDR3 loop spans 14 amino acids. Trimming cost V 4 bases and J 3 bases, with 13 bases left between them. Germline-derived CDR1 and CDR2 are LGHNA and YNFKEQ. Written as DNA, the CDR3 is TGTGCCAGCAGCCCCCGCGCCGGTTACTACGAGCAGTACTTC. Amino acids: CASSPRAGYYEQYF.

This sequence joins TRBV19 and TRBJ1-1, with D uncertain. The germline CDR1 and CDR2 sequences are LNHDA and SQIVND (reference sequence). This CDR3 has 14 residues. Trimming removed 6 bases from V and 5 bases from J, with 16 bases in between. Here the CDR3 DNA reads TGTGCCAGTAGATTAATCGGCGGGGATACTGAAGCTTTCTTT. The encoded protein is CASRLIGGDTEAFF.

This clonotype was observed a handful of times. The V and J genes are TRBV4-1 and TRBJ1-6; no definite D call. Germline CDR1 reads MGHRA; CDR2 reads YSYEKL. The CDR3 totals 18 residues. V was pared by 1 base and J by 0 bases, with 13 bases between. The CDR3 DNA reads as TGCGCCAGCAGCCAAGGCGGAAGCCCCGACTCCTATAATTCACCCCTCCACTTT. Translated, it gives CASSQGGSPDSYNSPLHF.

This clonotype was seen many times. The chain has TRBV4-1 and TRBJ2-7; D possibly corresponds to TRBD1 (6 bases). The CDR3 loop spans 12 amino acids. The germline gives CDR1 MGHRA, CDR2 YSYEKL. Trimming left V 0 bases short and J 6 bases short, with 6 bases between. The CDR3 sequence: CASSQEGAEQYF. CDR3 in DNA: TGCGCCAGCAGCCAAGAGGGGGCCGAGCAGTACTTC.

This clonotype showed up just a few times. The chain uses TRBV19 and TRBJ2-3, with TRBD2 matching 10 bases. Losses at the gene ends were 3 bases for V and 2 bases for J; bases not matched to a gene: 5. Germline assignment: CDR1 LNHDA and CDR2 SQIVND (reference sequence). The CDR3 is 16 residues long. The CDR3 reads CASSIGTSAYTDTQYF. The CDR3, as DNA: TGTGCCAGTAGTATCGGGACTAGCGCGTACACAGATACGCAGTATTTT.

This clonotype was seen repeatedly, ten times or more. V and J are TRBV7-9 and TRBJ1-6, with D possibly TRBD1 on 5 matching bases. Germline values: CDR1 SEHNR, CDR2 FQNEAQ (reference sequence). The CDR3 consists of 14 residues. V lost 5 bases and J 8 bases, leaving 13 bases between the germline ends. The CDR3, as DNA: TGTGCCAGCAGCCTGGGAGGGGCCCATTCACCCCTCCACTTT. Translation gives CASSLGGAHSPLHF.

The table lists this clonotype with a few counts. The chain links TRBV5-1 to TRBJ1-6; 10 bases fit TRBD1. Germline V gives CDR1 SGHRS, CDR2 YFSETQ. With 4 bases clipped from V and 3 bases from J, the junction kept 25 bases outside the gene matches. The CDR3 contains 23 residues. In nucleotides, the CDR3 is TGCGCCAGCAGCCCTAAGAAGAGAATATGGGACAGGGGTGAGATATTCTATAATTCACCCCTCCACTTT. It yields the protein CASSPKKRIWDRGEIFYNSPLHF.

This clonotype was seen many times. The chain joins TRBV5-4 to TRBJ2-1; 11 bases line up with TRBD2. Germline loops: CDR1 SGHNT, CDR2 YYREEE (reference sequence). Losses at the gene ends were 4 bases for V and 7 bases for J; bases not matched to a gene: 7. The CDR3 covers 15 residues. The CDR3 DNA is TGTGCCAGCAGCACGGGACTAGCGGCTGGTAATGAGCAGTTCTTC. As protein: CASSTGLAAGNEQFF.

Many counts were recorded for this clonotype. The chain carries TRBV6-5 and TRBJ2-7; D is perhaps TRBD1 or TRBD2 (5 bases each). Trimming pared 3 bases from V and 7 bases from J, leaving 16 bases between. This CDR3 contains 14 residues. Germline CDR1 and CDR2: MNHEY and SVGAGI. CDR3 amino acids: CASSYKRGASEQYF. CDR3 nucleotide sequence: TGTGCCAGCAGTTATAAGAGGGGTGCCTCTGAGCAGTACTTC.

The V gene is TRBV3-1, the J gene TRBJ2-3; no firm D call. CDR1 LGHDT and CDR2 YNNKEL come from the germline V gene (reference sequence). This CDR3 is built from 13 residues. V was clipped by 4 bases and J by 6 bases, with 11 bases between them. CDR3 nucleotide sequence: TGTGCCAGCAGCCTCACTATTGAGGATACGCAGTATTTT. Its protein is CASSLTIEDTQYF.

In its sample, this clonotype was seen many times. CDR3 amino acids: CASSFAGPNEQFF. The CDR3 nucleotides read TGTGCCAGCAGTTTTGCAGGGCCCAATGAGCAGTTCTTC. The V and J genes are TRBV12-3 or TRBV12-4 and TRBJ2-1; D is perhaps TRBD1 (5 bases). The CDR3 runs 13 residues. V lost 3 bases and J lost 6, with 9 bases in between.

The chain joins TRBV7-8 to TRBJ2-5, with 7 bases matching TRBD2. Germline trimming cut 4 bases from V and 5 bases from J; bases unmatched to any gene: 10. In germline, CDR1 is SGHVS, CDR2 FQNEAQ. The CDR3 consists of 15 residues. The CDR3 DNA reads TGTGCCAGCAGCTCCCCCGCTAGCGGCCGGGAGACCCAGTACTTC. Its translation: CASSSPASGRETQYF.

This clonotype was seen more than once but under ten times. V usage is TRBV6-1 and J usage is TRBJ2-2; TRBD1 might be the D (6 bases). The CDR3 is made up of 13 amino acids. The germline gives CDR1 MNHNS, CDR2 SASEGT. Deletions cut 8 bases from V and 1 base from J, with 8 bases between. CDR3 coding DNA: TGTGCCAGCTTGACAGGGAACACCGGGGAGCTGTTTTTT. It specifies CASLTGNTGELFF.

This rearrangement joins TRBV5-6 to TRBJ2-2; D not certain. The CDR3 sequence is 18 residues long. Germline-derived CDR1 and CDR2 are SGHDT and YYEEEE. Trimming stripped 3 bases from V and 5 bases from J, with 23 bases between. The CDR3 nucleotides are TGTGCCAGCAGCTGGAGCCCGCAGCGAAGGCCGGGTACCGGGGAGCTGTTTTTT. It yields the protein CASSWSPQRRPGTGELFF. Using reference TRBV5-6 and TRBJ2-2 for the parts outside the CDR3, the full variable domain is DAGVTQSPTHLIKTRGQQVTLRCSPKSGHDTVSWYQQALGQGPQFIFQYYEEEERQRGNFPDRFSGHQFPNYSSELNVNALLLGDSALYLCASSWSPQRRPGTGELFFGEGSRLTVL.

This clonotype was found a few times. This chain uses TRBV19 with TRBJ1-5, with 8 positions matching TRBD1. CDR1 is LNHDA, CDR2 SQIVND, per germline (reference sequence). The CDR3 has 15 amino acids. V lost 7 bases, J lost 4 bases, and 9 bases stayed unmatched. The CDR3 sequence is CASMPGQVRNQPQHF. CDR3 nucleotides: TGTGCCAGTATGCCGGGACAGGTACGAAATCAGCCCCAGCATTTT.

J is TRBJ1-1 and V is TRBV24-1; no firm D call. The germline V gene has CDR1 KGHDR and CDR2 SFDVKD. The CDR3 contains 12 residues. V was clipped by 5 bases and J by 7 bases, with 10 bases between them. The CDR3 here is CATSVGSGEAFF. CDR3 sequence (DNA): TGTGCCACCAGTGTAGGGAGCGGTGAAGCTTTCTTT.

This clonotype was detected a few times. The chain recombines TRBV27 with TRBJ2-3; a possible D gene is TRBD1 (6 bases). Trimming shortened V by 3 bases and J by 1 base, and 8 bases separated the two germline ends. The CDR3 has 14 amino acids. CDR1 and CDR2 (germline): MNHEY, SMNVEV (reference sequence). The CDR3 is CASSLWTGTDTQYF. The CDR3 DNA follows: TGTGCCAGCAGTTTGTGGACAGGCACAGATACGCAGTATTTT.

This chain uses TRBV6-1 with TRBJ2-4; 12 bases agree with TRBD2. The J segment lost 4 bases and the V segment lost 2 bases, leaving 3 bases of the junction unmatched. The germline V gene has CDR1 MNHNS and CDR2 SASEGT. The CDR3 sequence is 16 residues long. The CDR3 loop reads CASSERLAGEKNIQYF. The CDR3 bases are TGTGCCAGCAGTGAACGACTAGCGGGGGAGAAAAACATTCAGTACTTC.

This clonotype was observed a handful of times. The gene calls are TRBV4-3 and TRBJ2-3, with D unclear. The length of the CDR3 is 15 residues. Deletions cut 0 bases from V and 0 bases from J, with 7 bases between. CDR1 is LGHNA and CDR2 is YSLEER in the germline V gene. As DNA, the CDR3 is TGCGCCAGCAGCCAAGACATGGCTAGCACAGATACGCAGTATTTT. Its translation: CASSQDMASTDTQYF.

In its sample, this clonotype was seen many times. V usage is TRBV12-3 or TRBV12-4 and J usage is TRBJ2-1, with TRBD2 matching over 13 bases. The CDR3 has 17 amino acids. The V and J ends lost 2 bases and 7 bases, in that order; junction bases with no gene match: 8. CDR3 region: CASSLRLAGGRPNEQFF. CDR3 bases: TGTGCCAGCAGTTTAAGACTAGCGGGGGGCCGGCCTAATGAGCAGTTCTTC.

As for this clonotype: Being one base from a much bigger clone, this may be a read error. This chain uses TRBV20-1 with TRBJ2-3; 8 bases match TRBD2. Germline CDR1 is DFQATT and CDR2 is SNEGSKA (reference sequence). V was pared by 3 bases and J by 1 base, with 9 bases of the junction left unmatched. The CDR3 spans 16 residues. The CDR3 DNA reads TGCAGTGCTAGCCCCTCGGGGGGGGCGGGCACAGATACGCAGTATTTT. This translates into CSASPSGGAGTDTQYF.

This clonotype has more than one count but fewer than ten. The chain combines TRBV7-2 with TRBJ2-7; 12 bases match TRBD2. The CDR3 has 15 residues. Per the germline V gene, CDR1 is SGHTA and CDR2 is FQGNSA. Unmatched junction bases numbered 5, after V lost 4 bases and J lost 4 bases. As DNA, the CDR3 is TGTGCCAGCAGCTCCCTTACTAGCGGGGGGTACGAGCAGTACTTC. Encoded protein: CASSSLTSGGYEQYF.

This chain links TRBV25-1 with TRBJ2-3; D is uncertain. This CDR3 is 13 amino acids long. Germline lookup yields CDR1 MGHDK and CDR2 SYGVNS. V was cut by 7 bases and J by 7 bases, with 15 bases left in between. CDR3 sequence reads: CASTPRLGNTQYF. DNA for the CDR3: TGTGCCAGCACCCCGAGGCTCGGCAATACGCAGTATTTT.

This clonotype was picked up a small number of times. This sequence joins TRBV1 and TRBJ2-2; TRBD1 reflects the table's D call only, with no check against the DNA. TRBV1 counts as a pseudogene. The CDR3 is 16 amino acids. The CDR3 DNA is TGCACCAGCAGCCAAGGGGGGGGGGACGCGTACGGGGAGCTGTTTTTT. Translating it yields CTSSQGGGDAYGELFF.

A few counts support this clonotype. This rearrangement joins TRBV5-6 to TRBJ2-1, with D possibly TRBD2 on 6 matching bases. The CDR3 runs to 12 residues. CDR1 and CDR2 (germline): SGHDT, YYEEEE. V shed 7 bases and J shed 9 bases, with 14 bases lying between them. CDR3 coding DNA: TGTGCCAGCCAATCGGGGGTACGTGAGCAGTTCTTC. Residues: CASQSGVREQFF.

This clonotype showed up many times. The chain carries TRBV6-1 and TRBJ2-5; 10 nucleotides agree with TRBD2. CDR1 and CDR2 from the germline V gene are MNHNS and SASEGT. The CDR3 has 15 residues. V lost 7 bases and J lost 10; bases outside the gene matches: 15. The CDR3 coding sequence is TGTGCCAGCACTACCGGGACTAGCGCTTTGATCGACCAGTACTTC. This encodes CASTTGTSALIDQYF.

This clonotype was picked up many times. The gene calls are TRBV10-3 and TRBJ2-7; D possibly matches TRBD1 or TRBD2 (5 bases each). The germline V gene encodes CDR1 ENHRY and CDR2 SYGVKD. The CDR3 has 16 residues. V was pared by 3 bases and J by 1 base, with 16 bases between. The CDR3 here is CAISDAGTLKSYEQYF. The CDR3 DNA is TGTGCCATCAGTGACGCCGGGACGCTTAAATCCTACGAGCAGTACTTC.